Reported below is one T cell receptor beta chain. The antigen is undetermined. Trimming pared 1 base from V and 0 bases from J, leaving 16 bases between. The V gene's germline CDR1 is MGHRA and CDR2 YSYEKL. The CDR3 spans 18 residues. This specimen belongs to a study of vaccination effects on CD4 cells after COVID-19. Using immunoSEQ multiplex PCR, the repertoire was profiled, and TCRdb retains in-frame clones only, with some absent. This table holds about 30,000 clones, approximately 65% found once. Points from the study as a whole: The study found marked clonal contraction of infection- and vaccine-induced clones late after vaccination. Convalescent patients were scarce, and early post-infection timepoints were absent.

Isolation of CD4+ T cells took place after nine to ten days of culture. Absence of prior SARS-CoV-2 infection characterized the vaccine recipients, who showed negative nucleocapsid antibodies. The V and J genes are TRBV4-1 and TRBJ2-4; D unclear. Material: CD4+ T cells from PBMCs cultured without peptide, obtained before COVID-19 vaccination. This sequence originates from a human donor who received a COVID-19 vaccine. This CDR3 reads CASSQVVSRLIAKNIQYF. The DNA of the CDR3 is TGCGCCAGCAGCCAAGTAGTCTCGCGTCTGATAGCCAAAAACATTCAGTACTTC.